This T cell receptor (beta chain) was identified during a study of T cell responses to AZD1222 COVID-19 vaccine. TCRdb's copy holds only in-frame clones and misses some; the assay was immunoSEQ multiplex PCR. This table holds 150,000 or so clones, 75% to 90% found once. Study outcomes and limitations: Researchers report vaccine-associated CD4 TCRs spanning spike, with dominance at 160-218 and 743-854. Every sample of the repertoires postdated the peak T cell response. There were mostly white British donors and more females than males, and clonal diversity was possibly underestimated. Breadth and depth of Spike-specific TCRs rose after two AZD1222 doses.

This CDR3 comprises 17 residues. Losses at the gene ends were 3 bases for V and 10 bases for J; bases not matched to a gene: 15. Germline V gives CDR1 KGHSH, CDR2 LQKENI. To note about this clone: Its antigen remains unidentified.

The sample consisted of peripheral blood, taken on day 0 of MenACWY control vaccination. The rearrangement links TRBV18 to TRBJ1-6, with 7 bases lining up with TRBD1. The sequence derives from an adult in good health. DNA of the CDR3: TGTGCCAGCTCACCCATCCCGACAGGGAAAAGAGTATCACCCCTCCACTTT. Translation gives CASSPIPTGKRVSPLHF.